Listed below are T cell receptor beta chains from one sample, sequenced in a study of blood T cell repertoires in COVID-19. Sequencing was performed with immunoSEQ multiplex PCR; in TCRdb, only in-frame clones are kept and a portion is missing. The sample comprises roughly 200,000 clones, more than 75% of which are singletons, and roughly 5.6% rests with the top ten. The material sequenced was peripheral blood. The receptor source for this set is a middle-aged woman with COVID-19, enrolled during active disease. CDR3s include the opening cysteine and the closing phenylalanine or tryptophan. The D gene is left open where the match is weak. Rows give clone size only sometimes, using once, few, many, or a class for an expanded clone.

>NA|TRBJ2-7|NA|TRBV6-5
CASSYGLRSYEQYF
TGTGCCAGCAGTTACGGACTCCGCTCCTACGAGCAGTACTTC
>NA|TRBJ2-6|TRBD1|TRBV5-1
CASVTGSGANVLTF
TGCGCCAGCGTGACAGGGTCTGGGGCCAACGTCCTGACTTTC
>NA|TRBJ1-1|TRBD1|TRBV7-8
CASSQRTGPEAFF
TGTGCCAGCAGCCAACGGACAGGGCCTGAAGCTTTCTTT
>NA|TRBJ1-5|NA|TRBV4-1
CASSQDTTVNQPQHF
TGCGCCAGCAGCCAAGATACAACAGTCAATCAGCCCCAGCATTTT
>once|TRBJ2-1|TRBD2|TRBV7-2
CASSPQPGLAGALEFF
TGTGCCAGCAGCCCCCAACCTGGACTAGCGGGGGCCCTCGAGTTCTTC
>NA|TRBJ1-2|NA|TRBV5-4
CASSFDRNYGYTF
TGTGCCAGCAGCTTTGACAGAAACTATGGCTACACCTTC
>once|TRBJ2-7|NA|TRBV12-3/TRBV12-4
CASSFGGYEQYF
TGTGCCAGCAGTTTTGGAGGGTACGAGCAGTACTTC
>NA|TRBJ1-2|TRBD1|TRBV5-4
CASSLPDRNPYGYTF
TGTGCCAGCAGCCTCCCGGACAGGAATCCCTATGGCTACACCTTC
>few|TRBJ2-2|NA|TRBV5-5
CASTSTGELFF
TGTGCCAGCACCTCTACCGGGGAGCTGTTTTTT
>few|TRBJ1-2|NA|TRBV3-1/TRBV3-2
CASSQDLYGYTF
TGTGCCAGCAGCCAAGACCTCTATGGCTACACCTTC
>few|TRBJ1-2|TRBD1|TRBV5-1
CASSFLDRGRGYGYTF
TGCGCCAGCAGCTTCCTTGACAGGGGGCGCGGCTATGGCTACACCTTC
>NA|TRBJ1-6|NA|TRBV9
CASSPQGSVDNSPLHF
TGTGCCAGCAGCCCTCAGGGTTCAGTAGATAATTCACCCCTCCACTTT
>NA|TRBJ2-3|NA|TRBV3-1/TRBV3-2
CASSNSGPITDTQYF
TGTGCCAGCAGCAATAGCGGCCCGATCACAGATACGCAGTATTTT
>NA|TRBJ2-1|TRBD2|TRBV18
CASSPLSGSSYNEQFF
TGTGCCAGCTCACCACTGAGCGGGAGCTCCTACAATGAGCAGTTCTTC
>NA|TRBJ2-6|NA|TRBV27
CASSPSPDSSGANVLTF
TGTGCCAGCAGTCCTTCGCCCGACAGCTCTGGGGCCAACGTCCTGACTTTC
>NA|TRBJ1-5|NA|TRBV12-5
CASGNRVWPQHF
TGTGCTAGTGGTAACAGGGTTTGGCCCCAGCATTTT
>NA|TRBJ2-1|NA|TRBV6-4
CATQGGTGNEQFF
TGTGCCACTCAAGGGGGTACCGGCAATGAGCAGTTCTTC
>NA|TRBJ2-6|NA|TRBV13
CASTQGLFSSGANVLTF
TGTGCCAGCACCCAGGGTTTGTTCAGCTCTGGGGCCAACGTCCTGACTTTC
>NA|TRBJ2-7|NA|TRBV25-1
CASSEVSGRHEQYF
TGTGCCAGCAGTGAAGTTAGCGGTAGACACGAGCAGTACTTC
>NA|TRBJ2-7|NA|TRBV15
CATSRDSSFKGDEQYF
TGTGCCACCAGCAGAGATTCGAGTTTTAAGGGGGACGAGCAGTACTTC